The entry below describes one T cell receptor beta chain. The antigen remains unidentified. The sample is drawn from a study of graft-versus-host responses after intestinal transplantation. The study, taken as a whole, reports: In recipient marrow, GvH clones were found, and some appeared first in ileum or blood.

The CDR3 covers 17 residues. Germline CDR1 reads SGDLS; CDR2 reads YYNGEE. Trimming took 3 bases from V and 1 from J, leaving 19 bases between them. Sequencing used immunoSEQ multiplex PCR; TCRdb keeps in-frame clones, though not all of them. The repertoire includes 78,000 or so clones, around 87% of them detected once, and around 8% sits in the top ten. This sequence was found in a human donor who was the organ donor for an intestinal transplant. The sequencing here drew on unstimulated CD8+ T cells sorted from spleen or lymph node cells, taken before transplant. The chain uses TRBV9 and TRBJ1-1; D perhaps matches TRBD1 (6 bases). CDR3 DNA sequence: TGTGCCAGCAGCGCCTCCGGTAGGGACACGTGGAACACTGAAGCTTTCTTT. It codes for CASSASGRDTWNTEAFF.